This TCR beta chain was observed in a study of T cell changes during pregnancy in multiple sclerosis. Generated by immunoSEQ multiplex PCR, the TCRdb table keeps only in-frame clones and is missing some. The repertoire holds 90,000 to 150,000 clones, with approximately 93% as singletons. The CDR3 is 17 amino acids. V was pared by 5 bases and J by 0 bases, with 19 bases between. CDR1 is PRHDT and CDR2 is FYEKMQ in the germline V gene (reference sequence). The gene calls are TRBV13 and TRBJ1-1; D not resolved. The specimen comprised peripheral blood, sampled before pregnancy. The receptor was isolated from a female donor with multiple sclerosis, enrolled in a pregnancy study. The CDR3 DNA is TGTGCCAGCAGCCTGGGGAGATATAAGACCATGAACACTGAAGCTTTCTTT. Its translation: CASSLGRYKTMNTEAFF.